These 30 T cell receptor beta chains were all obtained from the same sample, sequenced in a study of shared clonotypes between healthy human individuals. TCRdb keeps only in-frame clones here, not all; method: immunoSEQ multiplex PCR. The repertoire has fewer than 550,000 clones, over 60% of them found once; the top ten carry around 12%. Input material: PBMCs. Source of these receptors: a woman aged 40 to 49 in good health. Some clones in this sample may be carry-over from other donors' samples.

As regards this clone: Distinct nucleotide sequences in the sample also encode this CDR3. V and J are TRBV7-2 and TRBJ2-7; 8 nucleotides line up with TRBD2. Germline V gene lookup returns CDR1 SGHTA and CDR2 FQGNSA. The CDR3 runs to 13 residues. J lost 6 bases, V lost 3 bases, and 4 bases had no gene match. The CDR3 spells CASSLEREGEQYF. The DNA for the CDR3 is TGTGCCAGCAGCTTGGAACGGGAGGGCGAGCAGTACTTC.

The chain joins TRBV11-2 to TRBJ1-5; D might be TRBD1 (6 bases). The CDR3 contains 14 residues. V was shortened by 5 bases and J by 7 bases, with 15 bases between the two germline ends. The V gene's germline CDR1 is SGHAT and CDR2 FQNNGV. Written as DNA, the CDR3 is TGTGCCAGCAGCCTAGCGGGGGGCGGCCAGCCCCAGCATTTT. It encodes CASSLAGGGQPQHF.

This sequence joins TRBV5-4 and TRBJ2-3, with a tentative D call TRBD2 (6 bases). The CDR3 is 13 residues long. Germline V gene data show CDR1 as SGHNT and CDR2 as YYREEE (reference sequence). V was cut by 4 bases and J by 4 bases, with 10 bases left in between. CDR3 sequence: CASSVGGPDTQYF. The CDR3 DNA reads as TGTGCCAGCAGCGTCGGAGGGCCAGATACGCAGTATTTT.

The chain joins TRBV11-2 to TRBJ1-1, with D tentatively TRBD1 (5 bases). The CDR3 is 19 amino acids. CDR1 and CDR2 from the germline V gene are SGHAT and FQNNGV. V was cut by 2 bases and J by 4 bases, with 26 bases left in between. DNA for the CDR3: TGTGCCAGCAGCTTAAGGGGCGGGGGACTCCTGGCGGATAGCACTGAAGCTTTCTTT. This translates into CASSLRGGGLLADSTEAFF. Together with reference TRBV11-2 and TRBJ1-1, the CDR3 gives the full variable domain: EAGVAQSPRYKIIEKRQSVAFWCNPISGHATLYWYQQILGQGPKLLIQFQNNGVVDDSQLPKDRFSAERLKGVDSTLKIQPAKLEDSAVYLCASSLRGGGLLADSTEAFFGQGTRLTVV.

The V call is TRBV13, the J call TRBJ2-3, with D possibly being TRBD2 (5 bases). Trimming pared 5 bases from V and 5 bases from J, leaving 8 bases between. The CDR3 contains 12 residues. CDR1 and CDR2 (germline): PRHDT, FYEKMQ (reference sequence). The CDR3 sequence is CASSGLLDTQYF. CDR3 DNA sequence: TGTGCCAGCAGCGGACTTTTAGATACGCAGTATTTT. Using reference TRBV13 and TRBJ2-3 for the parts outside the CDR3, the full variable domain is AAGVIQSPRHLIKEKRETATLKCYPIPRHDTVYWYQQGPGQDPQFLISFYEKMQSDKGSIPDRFSAQQFSDYHSELNMSSLELGDSALYFCASSGLLDTQYFGPGTRLTVL.

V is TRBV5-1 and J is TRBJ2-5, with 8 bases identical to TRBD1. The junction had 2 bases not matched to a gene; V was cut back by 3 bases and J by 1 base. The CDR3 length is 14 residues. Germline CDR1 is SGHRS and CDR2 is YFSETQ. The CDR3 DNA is TGCGCCAGCAGCTCACAGGGGGTCCAAGAGACCCAGTACTTC. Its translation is CASSSQGVQETQYF.

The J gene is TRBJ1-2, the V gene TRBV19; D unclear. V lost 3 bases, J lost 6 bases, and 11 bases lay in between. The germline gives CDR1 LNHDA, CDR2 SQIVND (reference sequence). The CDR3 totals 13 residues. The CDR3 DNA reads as TGTGCCAGTAGTATCCTAGGGCTAGATGGCTACACCTTC. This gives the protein CASSILGLDGYTF.

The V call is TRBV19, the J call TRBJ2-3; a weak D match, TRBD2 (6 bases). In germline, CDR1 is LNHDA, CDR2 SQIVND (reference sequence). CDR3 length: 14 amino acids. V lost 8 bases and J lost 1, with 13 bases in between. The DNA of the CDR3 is TGTGCCAGTCGCACCGGGGGTCGCACAGATACGCAGTATTTT. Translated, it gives CASRTGGRTDTQYF.

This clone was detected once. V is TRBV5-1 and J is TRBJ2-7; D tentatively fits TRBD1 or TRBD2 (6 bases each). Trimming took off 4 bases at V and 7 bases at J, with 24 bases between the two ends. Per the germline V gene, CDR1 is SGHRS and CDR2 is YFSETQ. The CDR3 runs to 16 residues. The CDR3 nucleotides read TGCGCCAGCAGCCCTACTCCCTCGACAGGTGGAGGGGAGCAGTACTTC. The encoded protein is CASSPTPSTGGGEQYF.

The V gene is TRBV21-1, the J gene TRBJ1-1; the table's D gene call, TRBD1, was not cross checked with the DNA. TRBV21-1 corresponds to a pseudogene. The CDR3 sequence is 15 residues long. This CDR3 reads CASSRRDRGAPMAFF. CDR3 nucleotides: TGTGCCAGCAGCAGACGGGACAGGGGCGCCCCTATGGCTTTCTTT.

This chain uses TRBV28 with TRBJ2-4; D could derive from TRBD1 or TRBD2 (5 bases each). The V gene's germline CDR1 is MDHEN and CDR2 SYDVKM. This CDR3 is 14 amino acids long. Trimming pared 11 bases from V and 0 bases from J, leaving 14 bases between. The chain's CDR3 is CASLGELAKNIQYF. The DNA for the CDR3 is TGTGCCTCCCTGGGGGAGCTAGCCAAAAACATTCAGTACTTC.

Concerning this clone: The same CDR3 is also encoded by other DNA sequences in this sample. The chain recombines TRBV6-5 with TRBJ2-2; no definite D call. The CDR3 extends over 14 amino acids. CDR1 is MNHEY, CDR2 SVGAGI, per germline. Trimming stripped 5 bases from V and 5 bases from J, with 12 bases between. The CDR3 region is CASSHNRITGELFF. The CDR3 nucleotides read TGTGCCAGCAGTCACAATAGGATAACCGGGGAGCTGTTTTTT.

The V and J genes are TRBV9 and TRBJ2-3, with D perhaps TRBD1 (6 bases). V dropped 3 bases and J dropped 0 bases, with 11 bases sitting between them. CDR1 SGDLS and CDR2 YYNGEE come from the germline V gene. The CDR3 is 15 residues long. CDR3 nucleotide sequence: TGTGCCAGCAGCGAACAGGGAGCTAGCACAGATACGCAGTATTTT. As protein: CASSEQGASTDTQYF.

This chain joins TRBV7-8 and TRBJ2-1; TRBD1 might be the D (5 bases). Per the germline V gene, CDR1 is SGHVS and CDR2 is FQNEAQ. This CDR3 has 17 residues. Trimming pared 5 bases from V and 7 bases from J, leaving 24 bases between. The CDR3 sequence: CASSPRARSDSMNEQFF. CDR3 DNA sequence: TGTGCCAGCAGCCCCAGGGCTCGTAGTGATAGTATGAATGAGCAGTTCTTC.

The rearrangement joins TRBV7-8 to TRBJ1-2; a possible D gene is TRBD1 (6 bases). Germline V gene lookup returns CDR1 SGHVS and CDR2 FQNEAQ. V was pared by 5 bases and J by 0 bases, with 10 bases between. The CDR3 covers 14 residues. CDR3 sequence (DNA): TGTGCCAGCAGCCCAGGGGCCACTAACTATGGCTACACCTTC. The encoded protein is CASSPGATNYGYTF.

In DNA, the CDR3 is TGTGCTAGTGGTTTGTCCGGGGAAGAGACCCAGTACTTC. Its translation: CASGLSGEETQYF. The chain recombines TRBV12-5 with TRBJ2-5; perhaps TRBD2 as D (5 bases). The germline CDR1 and CDR2 sequences are LGHNT and FRNRAP. This CDR3 contains 13 residues. The germline V and J ends were trimmed by 2 bases and 3 bases, with 7 bases remaining between them. The full variable domain, its missing parts supplied by reference TRBV12-5 and TRBJ2-5, is DARVTQTPRHKVTEMGQEVTMRCQPILGHNTVFWYRQTMMQGLELLAYFRNRAPLDDSGMPKDRFSAEMPDATLATLKIQPSEPRDSAVYFCASGLSGEETQYFGPGTRLLVL.

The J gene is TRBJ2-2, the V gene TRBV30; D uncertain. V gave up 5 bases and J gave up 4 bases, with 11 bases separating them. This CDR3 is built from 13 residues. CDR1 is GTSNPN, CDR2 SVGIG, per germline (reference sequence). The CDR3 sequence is CAWSRTRTGELFF. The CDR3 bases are TGTGCCTGGTCCCGGACCCGCACCGGGGAGCTGTTTTTT.

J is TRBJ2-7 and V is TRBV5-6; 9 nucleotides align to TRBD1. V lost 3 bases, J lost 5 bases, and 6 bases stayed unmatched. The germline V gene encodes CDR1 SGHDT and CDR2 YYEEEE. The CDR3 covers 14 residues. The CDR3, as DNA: TGTGCCAGCAGCTGGGGACAGGGCCGGAACGAGCAGTACTTC. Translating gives CASSWGQGRNEQYF.

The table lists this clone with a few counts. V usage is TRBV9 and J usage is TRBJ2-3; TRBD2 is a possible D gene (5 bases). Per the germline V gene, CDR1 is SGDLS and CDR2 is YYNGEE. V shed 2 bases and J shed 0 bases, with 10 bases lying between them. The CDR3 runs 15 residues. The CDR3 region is CASSVRVESTDTQYF. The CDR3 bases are TGTGCCAGCAGCGTGCGGGTTGAGAGCACAGATACGCAGTATTTT.

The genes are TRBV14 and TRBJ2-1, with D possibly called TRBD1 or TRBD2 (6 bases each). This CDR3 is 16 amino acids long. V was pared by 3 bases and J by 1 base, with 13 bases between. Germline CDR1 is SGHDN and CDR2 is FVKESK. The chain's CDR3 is CASSHTWRGSYNEQFF. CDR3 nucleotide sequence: TGTGCCAGCAGCCATACGTGGAGGGGGTCCTACAATGAGCAGTTCTTC.

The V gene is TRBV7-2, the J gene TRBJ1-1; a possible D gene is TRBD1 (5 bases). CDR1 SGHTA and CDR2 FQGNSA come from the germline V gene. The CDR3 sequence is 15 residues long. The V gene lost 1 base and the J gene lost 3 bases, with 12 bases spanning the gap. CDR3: CASSLDPGPDTEAFF. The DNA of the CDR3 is TGTGCCAGCAGCTTAGACCCGGGGCCCGACACTGAAGCTTTCTTT.

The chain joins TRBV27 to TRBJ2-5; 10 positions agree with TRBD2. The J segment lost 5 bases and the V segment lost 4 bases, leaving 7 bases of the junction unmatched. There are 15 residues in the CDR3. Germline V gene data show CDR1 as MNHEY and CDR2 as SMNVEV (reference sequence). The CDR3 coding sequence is TGTGCCAGCAGTTCGAGCGGGAGGGCTCGGGAGACCCAGTACTTC. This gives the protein CASSSSGRARETQYF.

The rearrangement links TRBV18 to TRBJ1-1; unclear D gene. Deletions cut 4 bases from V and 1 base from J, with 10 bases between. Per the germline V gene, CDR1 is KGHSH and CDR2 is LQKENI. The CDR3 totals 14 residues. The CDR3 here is CASSQSASNTEAFF. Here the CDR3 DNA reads TGTGCCAGCTCACAGTCTGCCTCGAACACTGAAGCTTTCTTT.

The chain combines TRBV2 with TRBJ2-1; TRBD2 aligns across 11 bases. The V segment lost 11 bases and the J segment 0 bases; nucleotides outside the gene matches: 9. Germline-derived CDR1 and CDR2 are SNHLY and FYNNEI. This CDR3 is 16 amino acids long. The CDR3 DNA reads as TGTGCCCGGGGGACTAGCGGTTCAAGCTCCTACAATGAGCAGTTCTTC. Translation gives CARGTSGSSSYNEQFF.

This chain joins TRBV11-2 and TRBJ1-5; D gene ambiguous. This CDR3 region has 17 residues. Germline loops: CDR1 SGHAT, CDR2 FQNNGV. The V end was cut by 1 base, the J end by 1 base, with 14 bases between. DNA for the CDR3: TGTGCCAGCAGCTTAGGGCCCCTACTTAGGAGCAATCAGCCCCAGCATTTT. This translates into CASSLGPLLRSNQPQHF.

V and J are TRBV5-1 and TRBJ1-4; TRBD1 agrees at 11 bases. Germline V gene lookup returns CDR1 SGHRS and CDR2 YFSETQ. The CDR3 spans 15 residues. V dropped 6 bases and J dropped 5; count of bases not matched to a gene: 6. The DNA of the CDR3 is TGCGCCAGCAACCCCGGGACAGGGGGGAATGAAAAACTGTTTTTT. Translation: CASNPGTGGNEKLFF. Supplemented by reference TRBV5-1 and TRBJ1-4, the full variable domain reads KAGVTQTPRYLIKTRGQQVTLSCSPISGHRSVSWYQQTPGQGLQFLFEYFSETQRNKGNFPGRFSGRQFSNSRSEMNVSTLELGDSALYLCASNPGTGGNEKLFFGSGTQLSVL.

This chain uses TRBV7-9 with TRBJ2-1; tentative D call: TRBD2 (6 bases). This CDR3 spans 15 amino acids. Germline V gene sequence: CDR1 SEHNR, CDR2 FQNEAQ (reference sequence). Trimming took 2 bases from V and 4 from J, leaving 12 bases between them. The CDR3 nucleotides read TGTGCCAGCAGCTTAATGTCTAGCGAGTACAATGAGCAGTTCTTC. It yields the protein CASSLMSSEYNEQFF.

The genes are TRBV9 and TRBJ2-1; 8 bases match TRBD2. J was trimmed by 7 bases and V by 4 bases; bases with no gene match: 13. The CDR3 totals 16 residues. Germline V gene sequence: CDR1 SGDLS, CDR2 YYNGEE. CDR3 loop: CASSSRGSGSGNEQFF. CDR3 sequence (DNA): TGTGCCAGCAGCTCTCGAGGGAGCGGGAGTGGTAATGAGCAGTTCTTC.

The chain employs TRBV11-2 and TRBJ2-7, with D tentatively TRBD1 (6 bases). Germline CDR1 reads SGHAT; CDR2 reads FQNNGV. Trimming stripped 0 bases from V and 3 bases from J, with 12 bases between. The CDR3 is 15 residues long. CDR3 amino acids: CASSLEDRSYYEQYF. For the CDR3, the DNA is TGTGCCAGCAGCTTAGAAGACAGGAGTTACTACGAGCAGTACTTC.

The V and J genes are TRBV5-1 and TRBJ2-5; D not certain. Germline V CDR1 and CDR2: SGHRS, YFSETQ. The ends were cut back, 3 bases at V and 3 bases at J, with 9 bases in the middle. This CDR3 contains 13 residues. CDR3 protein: CASSSLNEETQYF. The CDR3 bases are TGCGCCAGCAGCTCACTGAACGAAGAGACCCAGTACTTC.